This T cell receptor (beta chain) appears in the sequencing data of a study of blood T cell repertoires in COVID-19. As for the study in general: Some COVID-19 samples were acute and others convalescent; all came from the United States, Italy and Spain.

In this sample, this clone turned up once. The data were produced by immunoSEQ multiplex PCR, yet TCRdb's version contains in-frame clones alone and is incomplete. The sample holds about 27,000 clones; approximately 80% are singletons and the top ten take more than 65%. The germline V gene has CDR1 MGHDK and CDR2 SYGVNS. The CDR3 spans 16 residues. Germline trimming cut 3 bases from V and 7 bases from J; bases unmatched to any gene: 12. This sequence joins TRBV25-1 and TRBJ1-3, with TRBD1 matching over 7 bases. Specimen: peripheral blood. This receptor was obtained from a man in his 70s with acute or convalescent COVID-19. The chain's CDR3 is CASSDQAAGGWNTIYF. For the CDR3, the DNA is TGTGCCAGCAGTGATCAGGCTGCAGGGGGTTGGAACACCATATATTTT.